What follows is one TCR beta chain and its context. Trimming stripped 0 bases from V and 4 bases from J, with 12 bases between. Per germline, CDR1 KGHSH and CDR2 LQKENI. This CDR3 is 15 amino acids long. The data originate from a study of blood T cell repertoires in COVID-19. Per the study methods: Amplification with reference gene primers provided the estimates of nucleated cell counts. TCRdb keeps only in-frame clones here, not all; method: immunoSEQ multiplex PCR. That table is the source of V, J and clone size, and D and trimming were worked out from the DNA. The table lists about 230,000 clones, 85% to 90% of them singletons, with 3.5% to 4% in the top ten.

The receptor's source is a woman in her twenties or thirties with acute COVID-19. V gene TRBV18 combines with J gene TRBJ2-5; D is undetermined. The source material was PBMCs or T cells enriched from blood (not recorded which). The CDR3 here is CASSPPSRRSETQYF. In nucleotides, the CDR3 is TGTGCCAGCTCACCACCGTCTCGCCGGTCAGAGACCCAGTACTTC. Full variable domain (outside the CDR3, taken from reference TRBV18 and TRBJ2-5): NAGVMQNPRHLVRRRGQEARLRCSPMKGHSHVYWYRQLPEEGLKFMVYLQKENIIDESGMPKERFSAEFPKEGPSILRIQQVVRGDSAAYFCASSPPSRRSETQYFGPGTRLLVL.